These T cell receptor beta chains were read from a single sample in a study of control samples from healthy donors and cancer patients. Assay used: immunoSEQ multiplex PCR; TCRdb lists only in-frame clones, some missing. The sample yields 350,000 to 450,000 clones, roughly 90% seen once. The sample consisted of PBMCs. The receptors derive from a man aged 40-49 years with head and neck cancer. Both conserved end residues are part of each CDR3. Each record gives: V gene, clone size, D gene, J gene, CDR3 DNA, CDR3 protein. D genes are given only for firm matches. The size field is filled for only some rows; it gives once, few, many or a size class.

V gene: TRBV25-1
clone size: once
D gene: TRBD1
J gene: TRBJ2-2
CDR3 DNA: TGTGCCAGCAGTGGAGACAGGGATGGGAACACCGGGGAGCTGTTTTTT
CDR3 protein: CASSGDRDGNTGELFF

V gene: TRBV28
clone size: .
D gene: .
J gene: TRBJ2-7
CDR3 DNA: TGTGCCAGCTTGCGACAGGATTCTTACGAGCAGTACTTC
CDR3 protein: CASLRQDSYEQYF

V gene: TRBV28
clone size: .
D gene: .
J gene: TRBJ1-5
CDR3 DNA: TGTGCCAGCAGTTTCAAAGGACGGGGCAATCAGCCCCAGCATTTT
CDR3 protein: CASSFKGRGNQPQHF

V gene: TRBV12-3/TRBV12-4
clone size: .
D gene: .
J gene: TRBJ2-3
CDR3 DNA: TGTGCCAGCCGGCCTGTTAGCACAGATACGCAGTATTTT
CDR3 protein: CASRPVSTDTQYF

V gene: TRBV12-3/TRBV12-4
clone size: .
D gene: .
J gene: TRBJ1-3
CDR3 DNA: TGTGCCAGCAGTTCCACCAGGAGTGACACCATATATTTT
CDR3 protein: CASSSTRSDTIYF

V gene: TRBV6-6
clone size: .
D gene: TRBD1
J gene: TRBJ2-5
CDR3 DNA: TGTGCCAGCAGTTACCGGGACAGGGTGGAGACCCAGTACTTC
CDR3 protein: CASSYRDRVETQYF

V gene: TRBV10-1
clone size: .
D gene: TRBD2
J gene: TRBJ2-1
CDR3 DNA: TGCGCCAGCAGTGGAGCGGGGGGGCAAGTCGAGCAGTTCTTC
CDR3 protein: CASSGAGGQVEQFF

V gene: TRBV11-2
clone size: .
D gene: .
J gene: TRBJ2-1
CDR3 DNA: TGTGCCAGCAGCCGGGGGCCGCCCAATGAGCAGTTCTTC
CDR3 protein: CASSRGPPNEQFF

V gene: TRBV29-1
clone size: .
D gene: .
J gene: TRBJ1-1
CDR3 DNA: TGCAGCGTCGAACACAGGGAAAGTGAAGCTTTCTTT
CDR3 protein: CSVEHRESEAFF

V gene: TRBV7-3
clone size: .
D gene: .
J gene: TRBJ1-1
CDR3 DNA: TGTGCCAGCAGCTTGGGATTAGGGCCCACTGAAGCTTTCTTT
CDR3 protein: CASSLGLGPTEAFF

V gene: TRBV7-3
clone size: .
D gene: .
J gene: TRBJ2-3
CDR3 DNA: TGTGCCAGCAGTTGGTTAAATGGGGGGCCATATACGCAGTATTTT
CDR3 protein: CASSWLNGGPYTQYF

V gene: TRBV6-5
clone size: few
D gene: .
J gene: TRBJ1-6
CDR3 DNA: TGTGCCAGCAGTTACTCGAATAGGGTCTATAATTCACCCCTCCACTTT
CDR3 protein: CASSYSNRVYNSPLHF

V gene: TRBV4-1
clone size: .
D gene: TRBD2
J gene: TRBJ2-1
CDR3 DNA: TGCGCCAGCAGCCAACCGCCTAGCGGGAGATTAAATGAGCAGTTCTTC
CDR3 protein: CASSQPPSGRLNEQFF

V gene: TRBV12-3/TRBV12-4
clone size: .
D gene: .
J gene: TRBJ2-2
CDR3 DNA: TGTGCCAGCAGGCGGGCGGGGACCGGGGAGCTGTTTTTT
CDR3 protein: CASRRAGTGELFF

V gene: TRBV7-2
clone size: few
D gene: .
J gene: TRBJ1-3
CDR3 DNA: TGTGCCAGCAGCTTGACTTTCTCTGGAAACACCATATATTTT
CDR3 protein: CASSLTFSGNTIYF

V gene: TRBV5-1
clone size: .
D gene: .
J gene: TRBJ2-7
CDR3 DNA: TGCGCCAGCAGCTTGTCTGAATGGCCACTTGGGGACGAGCAGTACTTC
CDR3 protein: CASSLSEWPLGDEQYF

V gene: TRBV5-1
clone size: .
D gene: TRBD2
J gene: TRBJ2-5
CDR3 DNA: TGCGCCAGCAGCTTGGTCGGTAGCGGGGGTTCCGAAGAGACCCAGTACTTC
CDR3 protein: CASSLVGSGGSEETQYF

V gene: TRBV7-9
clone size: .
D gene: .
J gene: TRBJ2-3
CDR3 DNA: TGTGCCAGCATCGCTACAGAGCCTAGCACAGATACGCAGTATTTT
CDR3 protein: CASIATEPSTDTQYF

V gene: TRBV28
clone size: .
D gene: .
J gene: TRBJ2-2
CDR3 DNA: TGTGCCAGCAGTAAAGTGGGACACAAGACCGGGGAGCTGTTTTTT
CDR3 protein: CASSKVGHKTGELFF

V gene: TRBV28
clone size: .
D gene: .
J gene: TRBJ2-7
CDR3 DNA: TGTGCCAGCAGACGCGGGGGCCCTCCCTACGAGCAGTACTTC
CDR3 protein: CASRRGGPPYEQYF

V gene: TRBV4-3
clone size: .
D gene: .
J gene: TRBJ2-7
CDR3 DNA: TGCGCCAGCAGCCAAGAGGTTCGGATAGGAAAGGACGAGCAGTACTTC
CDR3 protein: CASSQEVRIGKDEQYF

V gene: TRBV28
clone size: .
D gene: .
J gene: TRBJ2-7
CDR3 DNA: TGTGCCAGCAGTTTAAGGGGACTCGGGAACTACGAGCAGTACTTC
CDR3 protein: CASSLRGLGNYEQYF

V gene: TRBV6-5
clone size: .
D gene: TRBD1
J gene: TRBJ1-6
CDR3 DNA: TGTGCCAGCAGTCTTGGACAGGGGAATAATTCACCCCTCCACTTT
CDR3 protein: CASSLGQGNNSPLHF

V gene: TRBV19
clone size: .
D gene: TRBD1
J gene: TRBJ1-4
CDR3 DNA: TGTGCCAGTACCCCCTGGACAGGGTGGGCCCTGGATGGTAATGAAAAACTGTTTTTT
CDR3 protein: CASTPWTGWALDGNEKLFF

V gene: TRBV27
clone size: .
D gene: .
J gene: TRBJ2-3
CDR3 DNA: TGTGCCAGCAGTTACCGCAGCACAGATACGCAGTATTTT
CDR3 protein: CASSYRSTDTQYF

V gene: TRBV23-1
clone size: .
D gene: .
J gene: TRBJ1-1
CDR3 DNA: TGCGCTCGCGGTCAGGCTCCGAACACTGAAGCTTTCTTT
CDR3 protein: CARGQAPNTEAFF

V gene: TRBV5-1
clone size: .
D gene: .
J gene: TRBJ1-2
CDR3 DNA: TGCGCCAGCAGCTTGGGACATGATAACTATGGCTACACCTTC
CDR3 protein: CASSLGHDNYGYTF

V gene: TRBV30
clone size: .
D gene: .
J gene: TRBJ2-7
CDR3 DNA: TGTGCCTGGAGTAGGGGAGAAACCTACGAGCAGTACTTC
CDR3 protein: CAWSRGETYEQYF

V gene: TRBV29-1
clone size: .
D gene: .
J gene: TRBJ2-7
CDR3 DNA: TGCAGCGTTGGACCCCAAGGGCTAGCGCGCGAGCAGTACTTC
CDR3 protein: CSVGPQGLAREQYF

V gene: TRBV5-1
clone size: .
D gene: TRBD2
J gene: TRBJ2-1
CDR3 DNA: TGCGCCAGCAGGACTAGCGGGAGCTCCTACAATGAGCAGTTCTTC
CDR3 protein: CASRTSGSSYNEQFF

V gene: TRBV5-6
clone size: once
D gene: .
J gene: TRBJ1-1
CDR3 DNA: TGTGCCAGCAGCTCCGGGACCCACACCGAAGCTTTCTTT
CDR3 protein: CASSSGTHTEAFF

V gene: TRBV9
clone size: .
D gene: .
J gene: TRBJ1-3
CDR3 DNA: TGTGCCAGCAGCCCCCCTAGTGACACCATATATTTT
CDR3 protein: CASSPPSDTIYF

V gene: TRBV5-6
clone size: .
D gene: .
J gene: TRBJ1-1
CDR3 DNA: TGTGCCAGCAACTCCGGGGGAGGAAGGACTGAAGCTTTCTTT
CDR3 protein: CASNSGGGRTEAFF

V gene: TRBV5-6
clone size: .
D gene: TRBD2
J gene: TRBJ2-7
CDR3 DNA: TGTGCCAGTCGGCCCAGGGAGGGCGAGCAGTACTTC
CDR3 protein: CASRPREGEQYF

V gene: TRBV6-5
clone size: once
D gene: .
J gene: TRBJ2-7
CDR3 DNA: TGTGCCAGCAGTCCCAGGTGGGACGAGCAGTACTTC
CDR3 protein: CASSPRWDEQYF

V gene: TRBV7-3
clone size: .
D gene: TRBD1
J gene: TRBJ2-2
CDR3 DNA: TGTGCCAGCACCCCAGGGGGCAGCGGGGAGCTGTTTTTT
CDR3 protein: CASTPGGSGELFF

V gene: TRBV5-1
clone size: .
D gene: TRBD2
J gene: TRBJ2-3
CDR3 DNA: TGCGCCAGCAGCTTGGGACTAGCGGAAATCGATACGCAGTATTTT
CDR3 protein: CASSLGLAEIDTQYF

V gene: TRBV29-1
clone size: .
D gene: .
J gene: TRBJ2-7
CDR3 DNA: TGCAGCGTCCAGGGGGGCGGGCCTAGCGCCTACGAGCAGTACTTC
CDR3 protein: CSVQGGGPSAYEQYF

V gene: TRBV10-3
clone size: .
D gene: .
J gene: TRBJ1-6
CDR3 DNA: TGTGCCATCAGTGGGGACTATAATTCACCCCTCCACTTT
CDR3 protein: CAISGDYNSPLHF

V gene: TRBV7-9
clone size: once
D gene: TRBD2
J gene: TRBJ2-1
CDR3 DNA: TGTGCCAGCAGCCACCGACTAGCGGGAGGTTTAAATGAGCAGTTCTTC
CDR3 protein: CASSHRLAGGLNEQFF

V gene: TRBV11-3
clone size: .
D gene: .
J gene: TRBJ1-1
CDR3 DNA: TGTGCCAGCAGCTTTTCAGGGACTCGTCCCACTGAAGCTTTCTTT
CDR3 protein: CASSFSGTRPTEAFF

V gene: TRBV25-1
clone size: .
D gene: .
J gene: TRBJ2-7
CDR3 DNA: TGTGCCAGCAGTGAACTGGGGATTGTCGGCTCTTACGAGCAGTACTTC
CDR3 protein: CASSELGIVGSYEQYF

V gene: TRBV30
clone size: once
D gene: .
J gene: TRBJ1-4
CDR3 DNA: TGTGCCTGGAGTACAATCTTGGTAACTAATGAAAAACTGTTTTTT
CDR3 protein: CAWSTILVTNEKLFF

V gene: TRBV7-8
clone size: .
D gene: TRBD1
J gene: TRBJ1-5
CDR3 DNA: TGTGCCAGCAGCCCAATTGCAGGGGGAGAGGGGGAGCCCCAGCATTTT
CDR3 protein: CASSPIAGGEGEPQHF

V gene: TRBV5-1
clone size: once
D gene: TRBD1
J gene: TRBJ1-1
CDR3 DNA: TGCGCCAGCAGCTCAGGGACAGGGGGCGGTGAAGCTTTCTTT
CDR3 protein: CASSSGTGGGEAFF

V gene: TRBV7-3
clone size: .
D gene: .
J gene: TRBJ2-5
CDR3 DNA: TGTGCCAGCAGCCTCTCGGGCATCCCGAAAAAAGAGACCCAGTACTTC
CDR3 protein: CASSLSGIPKKETQYF

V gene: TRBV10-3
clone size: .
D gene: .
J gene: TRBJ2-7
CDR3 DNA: TGTGCCATCTCAAGGCCGGCCACCTACGAGCAGTACTTC
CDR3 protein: CAISRPATYEQYF

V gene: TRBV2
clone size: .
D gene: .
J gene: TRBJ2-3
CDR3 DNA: TGTGCCAGCAGTGAGGGCAGGGGAACAGATACGCAGTATTTT
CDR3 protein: CASSEGRGTDTQYF

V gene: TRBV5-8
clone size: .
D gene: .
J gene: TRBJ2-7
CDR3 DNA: TGTGCCAGCAGCTTGACAGTCTCCTACGAGCAGTACTTC
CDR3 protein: CASSLTVSYEQYF

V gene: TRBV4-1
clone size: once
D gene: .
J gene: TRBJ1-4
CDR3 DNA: TGCGCCAGCAGCCAAGAAGGCGGGTTTAATGAAAAACTGTTTTTT
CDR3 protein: CASSQEGGFNEKLFF

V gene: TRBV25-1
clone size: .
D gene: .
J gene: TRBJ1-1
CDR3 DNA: TGTGCCAGCAGAGGCAAAATAGGGACAGAAGCTTTCTTT
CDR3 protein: CASRGKIGTEAFF

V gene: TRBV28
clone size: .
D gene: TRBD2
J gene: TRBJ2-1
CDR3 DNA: TGTGCCAGCAGTTTTCTGGATGAGCGGGGGGCCCTGGAGCAGTTCTTC
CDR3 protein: CASSFLDERGALEQFF

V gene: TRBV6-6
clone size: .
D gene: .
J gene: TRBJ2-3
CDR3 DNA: TGTGCCAGCAAAACAGGTTACACAGATACGCAGTATTTT
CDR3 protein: CASKTGYTDTQYF

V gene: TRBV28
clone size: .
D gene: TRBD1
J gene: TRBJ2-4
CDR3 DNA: TGTGCCAGCAGTTCACCCCAGGGGGCCTTAGGCATTCAGTACTTC
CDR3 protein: CASSSPQGALGIQYF

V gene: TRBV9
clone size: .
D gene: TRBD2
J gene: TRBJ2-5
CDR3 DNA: TGTGCCAGCAGCCCAGCGGGGGAGACCCAGTACTTC
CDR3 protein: CASSPAGETQYF

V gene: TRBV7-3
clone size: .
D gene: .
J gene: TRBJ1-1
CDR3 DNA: TGTGCCAGCAGCTTAACAGGCTCCATGAACACTGAAGCTTTCTTT
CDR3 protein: CASSLTGSMNTEAFF

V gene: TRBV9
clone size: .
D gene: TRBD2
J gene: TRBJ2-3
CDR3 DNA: TGTGCCAGCAGCGTAGTAGCGGGGGAGAACACAGATACGCAGTATTTT
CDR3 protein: CASSVVAGENTDTQYF

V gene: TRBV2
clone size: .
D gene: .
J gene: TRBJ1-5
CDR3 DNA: TGTGCCAGCAGTGAACAGGGGATGTATCAGCCCCAGCATTTT
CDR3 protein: CASSEQGMYQPQHF